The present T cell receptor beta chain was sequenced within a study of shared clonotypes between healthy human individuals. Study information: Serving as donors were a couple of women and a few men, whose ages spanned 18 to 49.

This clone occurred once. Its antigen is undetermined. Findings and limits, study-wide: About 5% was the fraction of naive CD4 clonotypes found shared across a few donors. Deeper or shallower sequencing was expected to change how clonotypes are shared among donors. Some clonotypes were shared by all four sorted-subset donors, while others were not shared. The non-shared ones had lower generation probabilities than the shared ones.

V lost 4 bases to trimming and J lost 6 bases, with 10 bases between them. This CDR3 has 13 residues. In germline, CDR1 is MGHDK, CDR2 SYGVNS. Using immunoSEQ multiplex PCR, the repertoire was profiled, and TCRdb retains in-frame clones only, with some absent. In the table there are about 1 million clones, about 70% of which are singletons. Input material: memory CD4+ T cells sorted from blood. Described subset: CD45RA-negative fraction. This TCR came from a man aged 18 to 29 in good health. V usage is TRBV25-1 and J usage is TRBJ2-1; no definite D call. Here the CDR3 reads CASSGLRGNEQFF. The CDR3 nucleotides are TGTGCCAGCAGTGGCCTCCGAGGCAATGAGCAGTTCTTC.